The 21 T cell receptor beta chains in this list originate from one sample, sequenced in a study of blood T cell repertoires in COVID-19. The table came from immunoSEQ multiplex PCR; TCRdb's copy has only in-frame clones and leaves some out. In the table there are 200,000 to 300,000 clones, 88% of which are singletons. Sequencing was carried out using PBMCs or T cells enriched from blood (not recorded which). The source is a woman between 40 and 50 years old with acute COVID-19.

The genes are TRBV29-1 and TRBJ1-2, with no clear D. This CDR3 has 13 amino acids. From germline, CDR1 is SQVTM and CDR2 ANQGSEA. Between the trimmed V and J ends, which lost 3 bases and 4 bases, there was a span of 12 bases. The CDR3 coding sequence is TGCAGCGTTGACGTCGGGTTACTCTATGGCTACACCTTC. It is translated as CSVDVGLLYGYTF.

CDR3 DNA: TGTGCCACCAGCAGAGTGGGGACCTTCGGGGGAAACACCGGGGAGCTGTTTTTT. This codes for CATSRVGTFGGNTGELFF. The chain is built from TRBV15 and TRBJ2-2, with D perhaps matching TRBD2 (6 bases). V lost 1 base to trimming and J lost 2 bases, with 17 bases between them. The CDR3 length is 18 residues. Germline V lookup: CDR1 LNHNV, CDR2 YYDKDF (reference sequence).

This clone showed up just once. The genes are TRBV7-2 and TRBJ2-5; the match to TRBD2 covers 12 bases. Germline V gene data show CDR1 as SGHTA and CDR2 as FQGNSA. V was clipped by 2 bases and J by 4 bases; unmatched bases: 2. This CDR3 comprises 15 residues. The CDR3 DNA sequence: TGTGCCAGCAGCTTACCTAGCGGGGGGGTAGAGACCCAGTACTTC. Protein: CASSLPSGGVETQYF. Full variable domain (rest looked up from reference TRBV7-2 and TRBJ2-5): GAGVSQSPSNKVTEKGKDVELRCDPISGHTALYWYRQSLGQGLEFLIYFQGNSAPDKSGLPSDRFSAERTGGSVSTLTIQRTQQEDSAVYLCASSLPSGGVETQYFGPGTRLLVL.

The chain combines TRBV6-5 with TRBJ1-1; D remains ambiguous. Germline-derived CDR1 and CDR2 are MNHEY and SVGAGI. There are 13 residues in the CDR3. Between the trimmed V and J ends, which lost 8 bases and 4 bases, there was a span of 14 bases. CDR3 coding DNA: TGTGCCAGCTGGGCAGCCCCCAGCACTGAAGCTTTCTTT. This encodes CASWAAPSTEAFF.

CDR3: CASSPAGGEGYTGELFF. In DNA form, the CDR3 reads TGTGCCAGCAGTCCCGCAGGGGGAGAGGGGTACACCGGGGAGCTGTTTTTT. The V gene is TRBV27, the J gene TRBJ2-2; 7 bases agree with TRBD1. The trim removed 5 bases at V and 3 bases at J, leaving 12 bases unmatched. The CDR3 loop spans 17 amino acids. Germline lookup yields CDR1 MNHEY and CDR2 SMNVEV (reference sequence).

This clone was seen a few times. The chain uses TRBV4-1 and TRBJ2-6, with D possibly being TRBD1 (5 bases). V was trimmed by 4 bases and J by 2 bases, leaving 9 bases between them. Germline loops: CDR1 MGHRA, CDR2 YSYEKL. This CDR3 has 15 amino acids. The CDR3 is CASSPDRAGANVLTF. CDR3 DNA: TGCGCCAGCAGCCCCGACAGAGCTGGGGCCAACGTCCTGACTTTC.

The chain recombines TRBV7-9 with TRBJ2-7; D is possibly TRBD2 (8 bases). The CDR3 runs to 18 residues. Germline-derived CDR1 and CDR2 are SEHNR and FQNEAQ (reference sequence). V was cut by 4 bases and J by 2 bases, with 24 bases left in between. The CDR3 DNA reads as TGTGCCAGCAGCTCGCCCCGGGGGGGACCACAGGGGACCTACGAGCAGTACTTC. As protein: CASSSPRGGPQGTYEQYF.

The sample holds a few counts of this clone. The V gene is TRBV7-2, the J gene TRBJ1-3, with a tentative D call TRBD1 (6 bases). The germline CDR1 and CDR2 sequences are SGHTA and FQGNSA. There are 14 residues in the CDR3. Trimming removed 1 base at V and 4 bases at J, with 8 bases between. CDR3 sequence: CASSLGTAGNTIYF. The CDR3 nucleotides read TGTGCCAGCAGCTTAGGGACAGCCGGAAACACCATATATTTT.

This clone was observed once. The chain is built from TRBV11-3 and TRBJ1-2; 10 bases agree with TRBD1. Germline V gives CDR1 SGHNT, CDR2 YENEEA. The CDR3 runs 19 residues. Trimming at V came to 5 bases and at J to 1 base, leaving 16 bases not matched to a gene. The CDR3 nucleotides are TGTGCCAGCAGCCCCCCTGGCGGGGTGACAGGGGGCCTTAACTATGGCTACACCTTC. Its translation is CASSPPGGVTGGLNYGYTF. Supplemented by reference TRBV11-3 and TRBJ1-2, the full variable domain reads EAGVVQSPRYKIIEKKQPVAFWCNPISGHNTLYWYLQNLGQGPELLIRYENEEAVDDSQLPKDRFSAERLKGVDSTLKIQPAELGDSAVYLCASSPPGGVTGGLNYGYTFGSGTRLTVV.

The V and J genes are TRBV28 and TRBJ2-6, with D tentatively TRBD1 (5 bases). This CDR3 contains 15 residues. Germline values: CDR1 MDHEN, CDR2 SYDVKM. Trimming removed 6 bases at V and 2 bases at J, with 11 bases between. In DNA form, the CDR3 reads TGTGCCAGCAGCCTCGTGGGGCCTGGGGCCAACGTCCTGACTTTC. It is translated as CASSLVGPGANVLTF.

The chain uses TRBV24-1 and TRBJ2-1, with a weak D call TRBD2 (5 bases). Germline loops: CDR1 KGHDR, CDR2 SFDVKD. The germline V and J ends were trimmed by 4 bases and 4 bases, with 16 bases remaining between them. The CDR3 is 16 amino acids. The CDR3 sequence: CATSDQRPAGYNEQFF. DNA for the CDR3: TGTGCCACCAGTGACCAACGACCTGCGGGTTACAATGAGCAGTTCTTC.

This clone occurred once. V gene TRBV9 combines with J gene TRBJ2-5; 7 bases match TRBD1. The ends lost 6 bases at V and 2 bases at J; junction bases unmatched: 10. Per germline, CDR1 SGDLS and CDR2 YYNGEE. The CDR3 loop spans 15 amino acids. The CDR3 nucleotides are TGTGCCAGCACCCGGAAGGGGACAGCGCAAGAGACCCAGTACTTC. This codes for CASTRKGTAQETQYF.

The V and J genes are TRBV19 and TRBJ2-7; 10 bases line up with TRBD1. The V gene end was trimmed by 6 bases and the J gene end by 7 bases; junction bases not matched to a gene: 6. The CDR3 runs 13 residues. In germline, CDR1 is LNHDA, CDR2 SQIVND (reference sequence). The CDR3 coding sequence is TGTGCCAGTAGCGGACAGGGGGGTGGGGAGCAGTACGTC. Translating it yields CASSGQGGGEQYV.

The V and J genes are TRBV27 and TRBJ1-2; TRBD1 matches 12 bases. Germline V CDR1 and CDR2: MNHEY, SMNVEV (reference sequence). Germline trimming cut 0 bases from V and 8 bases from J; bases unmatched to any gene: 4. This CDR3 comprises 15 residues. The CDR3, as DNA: TGTGCCAGCAGTTTATCGTTTGGGACAGGGGGCGGCTACACCTTC. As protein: CASSLSFGTGGGYTF.

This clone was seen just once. Here the CDR3 reads CASSPGLRGADEQFF. DNA of the CDR3: TGTGCCAGCAGCCCCGGGCTACGGGGGGCCGATGAGCAGTTCTTC. The chain links TRBV11-2 to TRBJ2-1; TRBD2 is a possible D gene (7 bases). This CDR3 is 15 amino acids long. V shed 5 bases and J shed 8 bases, with 19 bases lying between them. The V gene's germline CDR1 is SGHAT and CDR2 FQNNGV.

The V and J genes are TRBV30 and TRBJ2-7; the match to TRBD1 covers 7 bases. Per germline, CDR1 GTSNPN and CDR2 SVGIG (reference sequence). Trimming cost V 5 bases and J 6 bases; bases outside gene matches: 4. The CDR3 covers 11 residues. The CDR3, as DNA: TGTGCCTGGGACAGGGTCAGCGAGCAGTACTTC. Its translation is CAWDRVSEQYF.

CDR3 protein: CASSQQGRDEKLFF. CDR3 sequence (DNA): TGTGCCAGCAGCCAGCAGGGTAGGGATGAAAAACTGTTTTTT. The chain links TRBV5-4 to TRBJ1-4; D is possibly TRBD1 (5 bases). The CDR3 spans 14 residues. Between the trimmed V and J ends, which lost 4 bases and 6 bases, there was a span of 13 bases. Looked up from germline, CDR1 is SGHNT and CDR2 is YYREEE (reference sequence).

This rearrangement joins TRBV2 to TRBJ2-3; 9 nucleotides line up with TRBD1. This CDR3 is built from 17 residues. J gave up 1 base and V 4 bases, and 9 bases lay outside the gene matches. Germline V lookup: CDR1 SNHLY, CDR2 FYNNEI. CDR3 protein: CASSGVDRGRGTDTQYF. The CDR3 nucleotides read TGTGCCAGCAGTGGAGTCGACAGGGGGAGGGGCACAGATACGCAGTATTTT.

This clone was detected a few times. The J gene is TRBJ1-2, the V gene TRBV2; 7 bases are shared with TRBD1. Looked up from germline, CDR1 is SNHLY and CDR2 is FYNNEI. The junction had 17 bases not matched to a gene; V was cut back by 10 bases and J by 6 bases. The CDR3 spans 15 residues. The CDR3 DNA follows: TGTGCCACCTGGTCGATAGGGGGCGCAGCGGATGGCTACACCTTC. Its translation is CATWSIGGAADGYTF.

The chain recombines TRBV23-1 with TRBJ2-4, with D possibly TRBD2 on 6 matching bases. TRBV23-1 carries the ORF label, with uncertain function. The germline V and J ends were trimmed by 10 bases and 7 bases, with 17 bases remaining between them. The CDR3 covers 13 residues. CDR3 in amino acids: CATWPGVGNIQYF. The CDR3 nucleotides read TGCGCCACCTGGCCGGGAGTGGGCAACATTCAGTACTTC.

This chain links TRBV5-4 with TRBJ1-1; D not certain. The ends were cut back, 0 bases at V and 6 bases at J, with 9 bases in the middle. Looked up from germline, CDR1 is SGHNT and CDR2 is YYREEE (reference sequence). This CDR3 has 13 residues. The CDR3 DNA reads TGTGCCAGCAGCTTGGGCGGAACCGCTGAAGCTTTCTTT. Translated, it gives CASSLGGTAEAFF.